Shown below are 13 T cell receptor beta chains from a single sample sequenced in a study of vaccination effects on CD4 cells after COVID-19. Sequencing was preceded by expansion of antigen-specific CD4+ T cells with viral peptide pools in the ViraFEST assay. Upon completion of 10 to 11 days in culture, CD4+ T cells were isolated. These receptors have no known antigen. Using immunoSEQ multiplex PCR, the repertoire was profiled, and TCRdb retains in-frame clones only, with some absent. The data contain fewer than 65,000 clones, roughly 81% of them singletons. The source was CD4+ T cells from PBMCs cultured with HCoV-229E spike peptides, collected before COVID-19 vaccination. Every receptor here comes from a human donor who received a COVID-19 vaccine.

The CDR3 region is CASGLGVLNTGELFF. The CDR3 DNA follows: TGTGCTAGTGGTTTGGGGGTTTTGAACACCGGGGAGCTGTTTTTT. The V gene is TRBV12-5, the J gene TRBJ2-2; the D is unclear. V shed 1 base and J shed 1 base, with 7 bases lying between them. This CDR3 comprises 15 residues. Germline-derived CDR1 and CDR2 are LGHNT and FRNRAP.

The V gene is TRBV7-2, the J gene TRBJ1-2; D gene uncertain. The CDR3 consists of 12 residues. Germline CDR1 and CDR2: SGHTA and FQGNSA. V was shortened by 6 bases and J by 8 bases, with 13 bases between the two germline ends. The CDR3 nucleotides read TGTGCCAGCAGAGTCTTCACGGGGGGCTACACCTTC. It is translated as CASRVFTGGYTF.

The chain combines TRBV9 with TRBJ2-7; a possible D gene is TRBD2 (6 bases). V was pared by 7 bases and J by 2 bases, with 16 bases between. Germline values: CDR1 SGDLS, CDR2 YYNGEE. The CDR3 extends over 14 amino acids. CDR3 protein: CASSTHWRAYEQYV. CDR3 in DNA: TGTGCCAGCTCAACTCATTGGAGGGCCTACGAGCAGTACGTC.

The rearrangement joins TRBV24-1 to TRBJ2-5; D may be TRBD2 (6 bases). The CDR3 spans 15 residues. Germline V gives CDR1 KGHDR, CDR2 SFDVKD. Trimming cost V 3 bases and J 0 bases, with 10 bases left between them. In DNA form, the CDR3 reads TGTGCCACCAGTGATATACGGGGGAACCAAGAGACCCAGTACTTC. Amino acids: CATSDIRGNQETQYF.

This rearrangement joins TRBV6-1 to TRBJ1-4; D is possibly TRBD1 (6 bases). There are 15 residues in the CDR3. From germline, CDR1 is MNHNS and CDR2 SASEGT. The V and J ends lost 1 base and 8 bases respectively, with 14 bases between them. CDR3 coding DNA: TGTGCCAGCAGTGAAGTTGCAGGGGAAGGAGAAAAACTGTTTTTT. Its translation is CASSEVAGEGEKLFF.

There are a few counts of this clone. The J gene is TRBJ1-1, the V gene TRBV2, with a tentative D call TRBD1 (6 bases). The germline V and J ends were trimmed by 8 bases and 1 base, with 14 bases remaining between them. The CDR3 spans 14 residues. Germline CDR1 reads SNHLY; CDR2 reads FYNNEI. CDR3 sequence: CASLLQGSNTEAFF. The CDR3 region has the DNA TGTGCCAGCCTGCTACAGGGTTCGAACACTGAAGCTTTCTTT.

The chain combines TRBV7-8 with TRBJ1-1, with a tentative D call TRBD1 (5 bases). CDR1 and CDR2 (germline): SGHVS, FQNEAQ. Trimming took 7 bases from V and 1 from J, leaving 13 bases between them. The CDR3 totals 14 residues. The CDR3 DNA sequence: TGTGCCAGCACCAAGTCGGGGGGGAACACTGAAGCTTTCTTT. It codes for CASTKSGGNTEAFF.

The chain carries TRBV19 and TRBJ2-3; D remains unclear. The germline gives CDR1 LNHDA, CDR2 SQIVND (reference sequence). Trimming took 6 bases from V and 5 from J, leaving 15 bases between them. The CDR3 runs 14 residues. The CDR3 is CASSAGFTGDTQYF. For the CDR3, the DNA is TGTGCCAGTAGCGCCGGCTTCACGGGAGATACGCAGTATTTT.

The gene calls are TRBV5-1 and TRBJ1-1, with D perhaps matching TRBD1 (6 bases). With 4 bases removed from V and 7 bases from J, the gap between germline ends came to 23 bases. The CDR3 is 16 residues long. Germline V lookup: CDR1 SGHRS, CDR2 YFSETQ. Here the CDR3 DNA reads TGCGCCAGCAGCCTTAGACAGGCAGCCCTATCGAGTGAAGCTTTCTTT. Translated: CASSLRQAALSSEAFF.

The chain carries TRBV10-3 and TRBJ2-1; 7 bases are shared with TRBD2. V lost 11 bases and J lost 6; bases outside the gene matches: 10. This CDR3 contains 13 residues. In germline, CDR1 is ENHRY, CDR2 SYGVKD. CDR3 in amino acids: CAHRSGGGNEQFF. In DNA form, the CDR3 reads TGTGCCCATAGGTCGGGGGGTGGCAATGAGCAGTTCTTC.

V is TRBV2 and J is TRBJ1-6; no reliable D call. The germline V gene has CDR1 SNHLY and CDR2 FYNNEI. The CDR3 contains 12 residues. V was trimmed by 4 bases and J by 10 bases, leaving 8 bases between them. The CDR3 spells CASSGAGSPLHF. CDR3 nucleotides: TGTGCCAGCAGTGGAGCCGGCTCACCCCTCCACTTT.

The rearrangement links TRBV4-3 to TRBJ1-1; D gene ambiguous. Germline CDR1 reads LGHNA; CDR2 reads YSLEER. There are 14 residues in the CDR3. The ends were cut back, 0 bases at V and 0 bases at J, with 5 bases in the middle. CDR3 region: CASSQERMNTEAFF. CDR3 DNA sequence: TGCGCCAGCAGCCAAGAGCGGATGAACACTGAAGCTTTCTTT.

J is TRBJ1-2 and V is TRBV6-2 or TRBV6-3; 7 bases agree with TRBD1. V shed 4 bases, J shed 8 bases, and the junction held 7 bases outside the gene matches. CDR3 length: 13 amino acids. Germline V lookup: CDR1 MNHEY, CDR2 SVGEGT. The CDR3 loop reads CASSFTGERGYTF. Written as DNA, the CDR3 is TGTGCCAGCAGTTTCACAGGGGAGCGCGGCTACACCTTC.